This T cell receptor beta chain emerged from a study of cytomegalovirus exposure and HLA in healthy donors. Notes on the study in general: Among donors in an Asian-associated ancestry cluster, a later analysis reportedly found fewer N-insertions than the approximately 700-donor mean.

The CDR3 consists of 14 residues. Germline assignment: CDR1 PRHDT and CDR2 FYEKMQ (reference sequence). In the PCR, 60 Vbeta and 13 Jbeta primers were used. Sequencing used immunoSEQ multiplex PCR; TCRdb keeps in-frame clones, though not all of them. The table lists about 150,000 clones, around 78% of them singletons. This clone was counted a single time. What it recognizes is unknown. The clonotype was recovered from a woman under 30 in good health and CMV-seronegative. This rearrangement joins TRBV13 to TRBJ2-5; perhaps TRBD1 as D (5 bases). The end of the DNA fits TRBJ2-7 better, so the J call may be wrong. Source material: PBMCs. The CDR3 here is CASSPRRVGHEQYF. CDR3 nucleotides: TGTGCCAGCAGCCCACGCAGGGTGGGCCACGAGCAGTACTTC.